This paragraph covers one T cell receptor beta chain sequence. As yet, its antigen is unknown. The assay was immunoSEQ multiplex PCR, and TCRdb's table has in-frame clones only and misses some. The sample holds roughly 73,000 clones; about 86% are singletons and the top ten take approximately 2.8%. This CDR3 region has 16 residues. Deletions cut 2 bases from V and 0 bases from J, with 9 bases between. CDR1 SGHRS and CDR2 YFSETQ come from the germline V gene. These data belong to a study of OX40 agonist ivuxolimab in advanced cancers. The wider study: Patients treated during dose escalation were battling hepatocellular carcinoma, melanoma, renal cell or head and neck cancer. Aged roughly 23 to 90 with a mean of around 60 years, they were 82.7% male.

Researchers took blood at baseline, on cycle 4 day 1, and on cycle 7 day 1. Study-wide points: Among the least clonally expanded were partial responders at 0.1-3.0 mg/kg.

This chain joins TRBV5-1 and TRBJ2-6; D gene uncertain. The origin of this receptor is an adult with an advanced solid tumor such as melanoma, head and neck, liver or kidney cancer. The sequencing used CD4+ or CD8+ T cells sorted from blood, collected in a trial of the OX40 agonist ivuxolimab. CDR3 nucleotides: TGCGCCAGCAGCTTAGGTGGATTCTCTGGGGCCAACGTCCTGACTTTC. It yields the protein CASSLGGFSGANVLTF.